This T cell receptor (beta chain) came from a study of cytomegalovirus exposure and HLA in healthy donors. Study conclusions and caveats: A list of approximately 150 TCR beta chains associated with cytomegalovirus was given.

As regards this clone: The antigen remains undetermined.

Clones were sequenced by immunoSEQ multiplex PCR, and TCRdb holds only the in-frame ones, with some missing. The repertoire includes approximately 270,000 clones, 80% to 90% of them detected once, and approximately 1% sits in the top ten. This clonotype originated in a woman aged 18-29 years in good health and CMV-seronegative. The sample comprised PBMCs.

CDR3 region: CAWGLPGEKLFF. The CDR3, as DNA: TGTGCCTGGGGGCTTCCAGGGGAAAAACTGTTTTTT. The chain combines TRBV30 with TRBJ1-4; tentatively, D is TRBD1 (5 bases). The CDR3 has 12 residues. Germline lookup yields CDR1 GTSNPN and CDR2 SVGIG (reference sequence). V was clipped by 5 bases and J by 8 bases, with 12 bases between them. Looking up the rest from reference TRBV30 and TRBJ1-4 gives the full variable domain: SQTIHQWPATLVQPVGSPLSLECTVEGTSNPNLYWYRQAAGRGLQLLFYSVGIGQISSEVPQNLSASRPQDRQFILSSKKLLLSDSGFYLCAWGLPGEKLFFGSGTQLSVL.